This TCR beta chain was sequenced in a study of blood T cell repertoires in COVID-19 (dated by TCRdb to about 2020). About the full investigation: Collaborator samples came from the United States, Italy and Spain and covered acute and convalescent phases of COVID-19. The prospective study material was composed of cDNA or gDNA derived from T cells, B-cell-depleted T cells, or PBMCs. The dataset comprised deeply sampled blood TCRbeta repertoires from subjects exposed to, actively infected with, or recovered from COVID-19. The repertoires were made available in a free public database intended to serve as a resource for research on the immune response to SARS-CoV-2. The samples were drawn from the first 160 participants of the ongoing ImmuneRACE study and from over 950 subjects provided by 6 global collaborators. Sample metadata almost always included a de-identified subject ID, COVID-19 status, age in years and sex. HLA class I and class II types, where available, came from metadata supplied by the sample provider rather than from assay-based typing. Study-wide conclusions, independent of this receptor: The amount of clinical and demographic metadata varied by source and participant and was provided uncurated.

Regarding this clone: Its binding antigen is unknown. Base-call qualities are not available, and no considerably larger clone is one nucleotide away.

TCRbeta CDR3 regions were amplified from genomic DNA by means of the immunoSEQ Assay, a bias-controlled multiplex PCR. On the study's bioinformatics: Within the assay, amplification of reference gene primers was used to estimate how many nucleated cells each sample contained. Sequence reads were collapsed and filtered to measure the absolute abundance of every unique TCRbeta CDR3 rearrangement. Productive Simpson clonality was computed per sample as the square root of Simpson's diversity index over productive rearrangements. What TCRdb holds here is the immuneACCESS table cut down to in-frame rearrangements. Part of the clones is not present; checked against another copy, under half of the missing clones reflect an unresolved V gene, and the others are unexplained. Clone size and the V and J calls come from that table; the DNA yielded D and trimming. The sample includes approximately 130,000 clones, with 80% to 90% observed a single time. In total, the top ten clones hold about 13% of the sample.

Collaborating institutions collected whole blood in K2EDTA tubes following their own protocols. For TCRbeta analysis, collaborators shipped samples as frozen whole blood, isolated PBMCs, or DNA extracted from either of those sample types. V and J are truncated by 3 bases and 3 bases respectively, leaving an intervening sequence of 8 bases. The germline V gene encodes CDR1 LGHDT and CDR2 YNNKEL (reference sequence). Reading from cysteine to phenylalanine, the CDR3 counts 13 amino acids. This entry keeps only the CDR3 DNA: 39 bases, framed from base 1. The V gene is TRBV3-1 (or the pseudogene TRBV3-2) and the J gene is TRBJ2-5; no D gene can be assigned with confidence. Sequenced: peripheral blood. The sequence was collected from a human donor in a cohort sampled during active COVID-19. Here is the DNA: TGTGCCAGCAGCCAGTCAGAGGAAGAGACCCAGTACTTC. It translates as CASSQSEEETQYF.